This T cell receptor (beta chain) was recovered during a study of blood T cells in healthy people across ages. Study in general: T cells yielded about one barcoded beta molecule per two cells through template switching. Points from the study as a whole: Estimates based on one million T cells were treated as lower bounds. CMV infection status of these donors was not known.

A second PCR of 7 to 11 cycles used a sample-barcoded 5' primer and a J-beta primer mix. TCRdb recomputed calls from the 5' RACE reads with MiXCR, one row per CDR3 protein. The profile shows 550,000 to 750,000 distinct CDR3 sequences, under 25% of them singletons. CDR1 is SNHLY, CDR2 FYNNEI, per germline. CDR3 length: 12 residues. On this clonotype: As yet, its antigen is unknown.

The draw of peripheral blood yielded ten milliliters from each donor. The chain combines TRBV2 with TRBJ2-5, with D unclear. The J call may be faulty, since TRBJ2-7 better matches the DNA end. The sequence was obtained from a man aged 70 or older in good health. Material: blood. The CDR3 nucleotides read TGTGCCAGCAGTGAACGTGGAAACGAGCAGTACTTC. Encoded protein: CASSERGNEQYF.